This TCR beta chain was recovered during a study of post-analysis software for immune sequencing data. There are a few counts of this clonotype. Its cognate antigen is unknown. The authors incorporated unique molecular identifiers into the TCR beta cDNA libraries. MiXCR was run by TCRdb on the PCR reads, yielding one entry per CDR3 protein. The repertoire includes 700,000 to 800,000 distinct CDR3 sequences, 25% to 30% of them detected once, and around 0.56% sits in the top ten. This CDR3 has 18 residues. The V gene end was trimmed by 6 bases and the J gene end by 4 bases; junction bases not matched to a gene: 13. Per the germline V gene, CDR1 is LNHDA and CDR2 is SQIVND (reference sequence). Notes on the study in general: Patients showed TRBV5-6, TRBV5-1 and TRBV20-1 among about five TRBV segments more frequent than in controls.

The chain is built from TRBV19 and TRBJ2-6, with 9 bases that match TRBD1. The receptor was derived from a girl aged 5-17 years with multiple sclerosis. Input material: blood. CDR3: CASSPDRGTIWGANVLTF. The CDR3 DNA is TGTGCCAGTAGCCCAGACAGGGGGACGATCTGGGGGGCCAACGTCCTGACTTTC.